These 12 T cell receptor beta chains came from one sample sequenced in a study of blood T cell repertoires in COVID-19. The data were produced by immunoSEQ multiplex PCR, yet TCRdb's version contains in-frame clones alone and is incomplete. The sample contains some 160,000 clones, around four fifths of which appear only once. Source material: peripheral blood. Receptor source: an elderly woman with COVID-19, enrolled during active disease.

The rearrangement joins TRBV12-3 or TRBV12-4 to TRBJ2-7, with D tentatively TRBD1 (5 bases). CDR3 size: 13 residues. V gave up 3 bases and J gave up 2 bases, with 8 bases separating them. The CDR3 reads CASSLGPPYEQYF. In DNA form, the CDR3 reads TGTGCCAGCAGTTTGGGGCCCCCCTACGAGCAGTACTTC.

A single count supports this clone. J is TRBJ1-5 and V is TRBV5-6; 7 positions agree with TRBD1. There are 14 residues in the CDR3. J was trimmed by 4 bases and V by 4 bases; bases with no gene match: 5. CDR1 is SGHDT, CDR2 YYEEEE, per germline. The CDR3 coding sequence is TGTGCCAGCAGCGCGACAGGGCCTAATCAGCCCCAGCATTTT. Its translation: CASSATGPNQPQHF.

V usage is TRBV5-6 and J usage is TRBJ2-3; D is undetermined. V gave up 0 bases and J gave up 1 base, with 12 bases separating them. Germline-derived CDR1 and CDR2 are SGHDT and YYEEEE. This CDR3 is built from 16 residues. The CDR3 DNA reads TGTGCCAGCAGCTTGGGGCTCATTCTTGGCACAGATACGCAGTATTTT. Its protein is CASSLGLILGTDTQYF.

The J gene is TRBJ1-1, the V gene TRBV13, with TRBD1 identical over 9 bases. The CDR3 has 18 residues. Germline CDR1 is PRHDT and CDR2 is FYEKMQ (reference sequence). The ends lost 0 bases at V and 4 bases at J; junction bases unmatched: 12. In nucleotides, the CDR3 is TGTGCCAGCAGCTTAGGCCTTAAGATGGACAGGGGAAGCACTGAAGCTTTCTTT. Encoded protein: CASSLGLKMDRGSTEAFF. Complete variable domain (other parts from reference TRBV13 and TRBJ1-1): AAGVIQSPRHLIKEKRETATLKCYPIPRHDTVYWYQQGPGQDPQFLISFYEKMQSDKGSIPDRFSAQQFSDYHSELNMSSLELGDSALYFCASSLGLKMDRGSTEAFFGQGTRLTVV.

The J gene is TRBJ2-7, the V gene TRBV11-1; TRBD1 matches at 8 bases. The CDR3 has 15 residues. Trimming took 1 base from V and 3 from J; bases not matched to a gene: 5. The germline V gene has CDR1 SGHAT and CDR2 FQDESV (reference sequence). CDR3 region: CASSLGRTGRYEQYF. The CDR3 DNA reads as TGTGCCAGCAGCTTAGGGAGGACAGGGCGCTACGAGCAGTACTTC.

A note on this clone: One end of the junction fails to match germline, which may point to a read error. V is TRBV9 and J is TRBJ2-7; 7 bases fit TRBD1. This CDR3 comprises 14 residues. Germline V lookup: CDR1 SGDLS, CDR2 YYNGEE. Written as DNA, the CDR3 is TGTGCCAGCAGCCTCAGGACAGGTTCCTCCGAGCAGTACTTC. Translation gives CASSLRTGSSEQYF.

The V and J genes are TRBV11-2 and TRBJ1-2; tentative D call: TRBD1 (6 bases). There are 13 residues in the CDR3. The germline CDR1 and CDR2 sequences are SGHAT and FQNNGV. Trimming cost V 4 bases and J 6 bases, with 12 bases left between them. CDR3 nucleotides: TGTGCCAGCAGCTCCCAGGGGATCAATGGCTACACCTTC. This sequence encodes CASSSQGINGYTF.

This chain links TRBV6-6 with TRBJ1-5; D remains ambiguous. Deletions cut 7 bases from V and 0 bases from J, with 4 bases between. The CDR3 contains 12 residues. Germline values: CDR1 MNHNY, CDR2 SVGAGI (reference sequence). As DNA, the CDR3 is TGTGCCAGCACAGTTAGCAATCAGCCCCAGCATTTT. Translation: CASTVSNQPQHF.

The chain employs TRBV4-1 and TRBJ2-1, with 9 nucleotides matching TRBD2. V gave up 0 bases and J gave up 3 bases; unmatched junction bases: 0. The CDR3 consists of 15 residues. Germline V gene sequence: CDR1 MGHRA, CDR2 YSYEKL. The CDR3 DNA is TGCGCCAGCAGCCAAGATAGCGGGAGCTACAATGAGCAGTTCTTC. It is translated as CASSQDSGSYNEQFF.

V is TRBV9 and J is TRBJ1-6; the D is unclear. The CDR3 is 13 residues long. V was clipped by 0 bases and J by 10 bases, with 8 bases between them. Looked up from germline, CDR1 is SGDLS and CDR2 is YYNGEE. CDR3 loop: CASSVGRGSPLHF. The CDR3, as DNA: TGTGCCAGCAGCGTAGGACGGGGATCACCCCTCCACTTT.

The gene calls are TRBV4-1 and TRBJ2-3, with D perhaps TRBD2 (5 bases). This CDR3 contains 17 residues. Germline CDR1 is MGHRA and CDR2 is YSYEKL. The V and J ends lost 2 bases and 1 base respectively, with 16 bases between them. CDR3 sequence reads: CASSQPEWTSGTDTQYF. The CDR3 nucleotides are TGCGCCAGCAGCCAACCTGAGTGGACTTCGGGCACAGATACGCAGTATTTT.

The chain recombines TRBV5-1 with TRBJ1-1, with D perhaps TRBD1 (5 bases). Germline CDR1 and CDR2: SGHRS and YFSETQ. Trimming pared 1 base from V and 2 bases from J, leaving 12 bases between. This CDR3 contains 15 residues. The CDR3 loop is CASSLIGQGNTEAFF. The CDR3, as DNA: TGCGCCAGCAGCTTGATCGGCCAGGGTAACACTGAAGCTTTCTTT.